Following are 15 T cell receptor beta chains from one sample sequenced in a study of blood T cell repertoires in COVID-19. The protocol was immunoSEQ multiplex PCR, while the TCRdb copy is restricted to in-frame clones and leaves out a portion. The sample lists some 500,000 clones; around 90% were seen once. Material: peripheral blood. The receptors derive from a woman between 45 and 60 years old with COVID-19, enrolled during active disease.

The chain employs TRBV2 and TRBJ1-2; unclear D gene. CDR1 SNHLY and CDR2 FYNNEI come from the germline V gene. Between the trimmed V and J ends, which lost 5 bases and 5 bases, there was a span of 9 bases. The length of the CDR3 is 12 residues. CDR3 protein: CASSLSPYGYTF. The CDR3 DNA is TGTGCCAGCAGTCTTAGTCCTTATGGCTACACCTTC.

The genes are TRBV14 and TRBJ2-3; D perhaps matches TRBD1 (5 bases). Germline-derived CDR1 and CDR2 are SGHDN and FVKESK. Between the trimmed V and J ends, which lost 4 bases and 3 bases, there was a span of 11 bases. This CDR3 has 14 amino acids. The CDR3 DNA sequence: TGTGCCAGCAGCCTTCGACAGCTAACAGATACGCAGTATTTT. This gives the protein CASSLRQLTDTQYF. Using reference TRBV14 and TRBJ2-3 for the parts outside the CDR3, the full variable domain is EAGVTQFPSHSVIEKGQTVTLRCDPISGHDNLYWYRRVMGKEIKFLLHFVKESKQDESGMPNNRFLAERTGGTYSTLKVQPAELEDSGVYFCASSLRQLTDTQYFGPGTRLTVL.

In DNA, the CDR3 is TGCGCCAGCAGCTTGGGACAGCGAGGCACAGATACGCAGTATTTT. Amino acids: CASSLGQRGTDTQYF. This chain uses TRBV5-1 with TRBJ2-3, with TRBD1 as a possible D gene (5 bases). The V gene lost 0 bases and the J gene lost 1 base, with 9 bases spanning the gap. Germline CDR1 reads SGHRS; CDR2 reads YFSETQ. This CDR3 comprises 15 residues.

V and J are TRBV24-1 and TRBJ1-6; a weak D match, TRBD1 (6 bases). From germline, CDR1 is KGHDR and CDR2 SFDVKD. The CDR3 consists of 14 residues. V lost 6 bases and J lost 6, with 11 bases in between. Here the CDR3 reads CATSRTATNSPLHF. The DNA of the CDR3 is TGTGCCACCAGTAGGACAGCAACTAATTCACCCCTCCACTTT.

The CDR3: CAWTRLRTSGGSYEQYF. For the CDR3, the DNA is TGTGCCTGGACACGCCTTCGTACTAGCGGGGGCTCCTACGAGCAGTACTTC. This rearrangement joins TRBV30 to TRBJ2-7, with TRBD2 identical over 11 bases. The CDR3 totals 17 residues. V dropped 4 bases and J dropped 0; count of bases not matched to a gene: 11. Germline-derived CDR1 and CDR2 are GTSNPN and SVGIG (reference sequence). The full variable domain, its missing parts supplied by reference TRBV30 and TRBJ2-7, is SQTIHQWPATLVQPVGSPLSLECTVEGTSNPNLYWYRQAAGRGLQLLFYSVGIGQISSEVPQNLSASRPQDRQFILSSKKLLLSDSGFYLCAWTRLRTSGGSYEQYFGPGTRLTVT.

The chain has TRBV5-1 and TRBJ1-1, with 10 positions matching TRBD1. CDR3 size: 15 residues. Germline CDR1 SGHRS, CDR2 YFSETQ. The ends lost 4 bases at V and 4 bases at J; junction bases unmatched: 7. The CDR3 bases are TGCGCCAGCAGCCTCACCGGGACAGGGGCCACTGAAGCTTTCTTT. It translates to CASSLTGTGATEAFF.

The V and J genes are TRBV28 and TRBJ2-7; maybe TRBD2 (5 bases). Deletions cut 8 bases from V and 7 bases from J, with 18 bases between. The CDR3 runs 13 residues. Germline V CDR1 and CDR2: MDHEN, SYDVKM. This CDR3 reads CASYKGKTGEQYF. The CDR3 DNA reads as TGTGCCAGCTATAAAGGGAAAACGGGGGAGCAGTACTTC.

The chain uses TRBV9 and TRBJ2-7, with 10 bases aligning to TRBD1. Germline V gives CDR1 SGDLS, CDR2 YYNGEE. The CDR3 length is 14 residues. The junction had 4 bases not matched to a gene; V was cut back by 4 bases and J by 3 bases. Written as DNA, the CDR3 is TGTGCCAGCAGCCCCCGGACAGGGGGCTACGAGCAGTACTTC. This gives the protein CASSPRTGGYEQYF.

CDR3 in amino acids: CATSTGGGGAFDEQYF. The CDR3 DNA reads TGTGCCACCAGCACCGGCGGTGGGGGGGCGTTCGACGAGCAGTACTTC. The chain links TRBV15 to TRBJ2-7, with D possibly matching TRBD2 (7 bases). Per the germline V gene, CDR1 is LNHNV and CDR2 is YYDKDF (reference sequence). This CDR3 comprises 16 residues. Trimming stripped 4 bases from V and 5 bases from J, with 21 bases between. Full variable domain (rest looked up from reference TRBV15 and TRBJ2-7): DAMVIQNPRYQVTQFGKPVTLSCSQTLNHNVMYWYQQKSSQAPKLLFHYYDKDFNNEADTPDNFQSRRPNTSFCFLDIRSPGLGDTAMYLCATSTGGGGAFDEQYFGPGTRLTVT.

The rearrangement uses TRBV12-5 and TRBJ2-7; 7 positions match TRBD1. From germline, CDR1 is LGHNT and CDR2 FRNRAP. V shed 7 bases, J shed 0 bases, and the junction held 6 bases outside the gene matches. This CDR3 has 14 amino acids. CDR3 sequence reads: CASVATGTSYEQYF. DNA of the CDR3: TGTGCTAGTGTCGCGACAGGGACCTCCTACGAGCAGTACTTC.

The V gene is TRBV19, the J gene TRBJ1-2; 9 bases are shared with TRBD1. The CDR3 is 13 amino acids. Germline lookup yields CDR1 LNHDA and CDR2 SQIVND (reference sequence). The V segment lost 5 bases and the J segment 5 bases; nucleotides outside the gene matches: 3. The CDR3 is CASSGTGWYGYTF. The DNA for the CDR3 is TGTGCCAGTAGTGGGACAGGGTGGTATGGCTACACCTTC.

The rearrangement uses TRBV23-1 and TRBJ2-1; D might be TRBD1 (5 bases). TRBV23-1 is classed as an ORF, of uncertain function. Trimming took off 6 bases at V and 15 bases at J, with 15 bases between the two ends. The CDR3 extends over 11 amino acids. The CDR3 DNA reads as TGCGCCAGCAGACCTGTCCAGGGCCTGTTCTTC. Encoded protein: CASRPVQGLFF.

The genes are TRBV23-1 and TRBJ1-2; TRBD1 agrees at 9 bases. TRBV23-1 belongs to the ORF category, with a function that is uncertain. The V segment lost 3 bases and the J segment 3 bases; nucleotides outside the gene matches: 5. The CDR3 sequence is 15 residues long. The CDR3 spells CASSQWTGAYYGYTF. The DNA of the CDR3 is TGCGCCAGCAGTCAGTGGACAGGGGCTTACTATGGCTACACCTTC.

The V and J genes are TRBV6-5 and TRBJ1-2; no definite D call. Deletions cut 10 bases from V and 0 bases from J, with 12 bases between. From germline, CDR1 is MNHEY and CDR2 SVGAGI. This CDR3 is built from 13 residues. In nucleotides, the CDR3 is TGTGCCACCTCGTCCTCGGCTAACTATGGCTACACCTTC. Protein: CATSSSANYGYTF.

V gene TRBV7-8 combines with J gene TRBJ1-2, with 9 bases that match TRBD1. CDR3 length: 15 amino acids. CDR1 and CDR2 (germline): SGHVS, FQNEAQ. With 1 base clipped from V and 6 bases from J, the junction kept 6 bases outside the gene matches. CDR3 amino acids: CASSLEGRTGDGYTF. For the CDR3, the DNA is TGTGCCAGCAGCTTAGAAGGGCGGACAGGGGATGGCTACACCTTC.